This T cell receptor beta chain was observed in a study of blood T cell repertoires in COVID-19. Study context: Samples came from the United States, Italy and Spain, spanning acute and convalescent COVID-19. Nucleic acid was either cDNA or gDNA, and it came from T cells, B-cell-depleted T cells, or PBMCs.

In the authors' methods: Nucleated cell number was recorded as an estimate derived from reference gene primer amplification. The assay was immunoSEQ multiplex PCR, and TCRdb's table has in-frame clones only and misses some. Clonal size and the V and J genes are those of that table, whereas D and trimming came from the DNA. In the table there are approximately 52,000 clones, around nine tenths of which are singletons. Germline CDR1 and CDR2: SNHLY and FYNNEI. J gave up 4 bases and V 8 bases, and 2 bases lay outside the gene matches. This CDR3 is built from 12 residues. The receptor was isolated from a man between 60 and 70 years old with acute or convalescent COVID-19. The source material was peripheral blood. The chain joins TRBV2 to TRBJ1-5; 7 bases are a match to TRBD1. The CDR3 region has the DNA TGTGCCAGCCGACAGGGTAATCAGCCCCAGCATTTT. This sequence encodes CASRQGNQPQHF.